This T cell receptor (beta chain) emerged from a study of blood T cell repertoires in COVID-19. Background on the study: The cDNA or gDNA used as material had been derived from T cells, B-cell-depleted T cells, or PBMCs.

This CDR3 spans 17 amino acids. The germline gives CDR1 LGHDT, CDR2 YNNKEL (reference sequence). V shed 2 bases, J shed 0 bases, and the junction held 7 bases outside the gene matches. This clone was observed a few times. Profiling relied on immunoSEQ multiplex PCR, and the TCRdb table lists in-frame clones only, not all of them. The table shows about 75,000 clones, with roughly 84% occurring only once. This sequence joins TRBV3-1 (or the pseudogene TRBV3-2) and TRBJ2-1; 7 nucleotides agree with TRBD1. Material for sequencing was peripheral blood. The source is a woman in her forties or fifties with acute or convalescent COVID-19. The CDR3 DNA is TGTGCCAGCAGCCAAAACAGGGGAATTAGCTCCTACAATGAGCAGTTCTTC. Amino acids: CASSQNRGISSYNEQFF.